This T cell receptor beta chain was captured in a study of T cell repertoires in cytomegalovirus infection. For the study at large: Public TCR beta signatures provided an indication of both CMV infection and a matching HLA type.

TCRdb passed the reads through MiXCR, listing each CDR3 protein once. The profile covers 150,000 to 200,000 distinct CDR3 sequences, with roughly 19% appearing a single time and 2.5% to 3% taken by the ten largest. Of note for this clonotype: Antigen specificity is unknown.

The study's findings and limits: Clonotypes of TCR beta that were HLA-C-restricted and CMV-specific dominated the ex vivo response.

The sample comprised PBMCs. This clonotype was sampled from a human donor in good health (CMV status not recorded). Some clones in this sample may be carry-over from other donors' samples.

The CDR3 DNA reads as TGTGCCAGCAGTTTTAGGAGATCCTACGAGCAGTACTTC. It specifies CASSFRRSYEQYF. The chain uses TRBV28 and TRBJ2-7; D gene uncertain. Trimming took 3 bases from V and 1 from J, leaving 7 bases between them. The CDR3 runs to 13 residues. Germline CDR1 and CDR2: MDHEN and SYDVKM.